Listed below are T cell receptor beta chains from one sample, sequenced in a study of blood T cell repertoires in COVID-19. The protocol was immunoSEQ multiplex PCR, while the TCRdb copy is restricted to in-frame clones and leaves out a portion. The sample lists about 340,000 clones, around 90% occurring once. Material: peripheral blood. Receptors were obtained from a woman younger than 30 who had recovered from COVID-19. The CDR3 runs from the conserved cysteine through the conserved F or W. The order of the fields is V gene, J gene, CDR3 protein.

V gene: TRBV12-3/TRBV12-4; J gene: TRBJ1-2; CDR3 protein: CASRSTGLGYTF
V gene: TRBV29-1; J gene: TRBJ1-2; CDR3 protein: CSVGRVWVRGQNYGYTF
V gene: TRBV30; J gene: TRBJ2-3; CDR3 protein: CAWSLGLHPRTDTQYF
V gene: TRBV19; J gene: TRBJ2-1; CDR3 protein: CASRQGSHNEQFF
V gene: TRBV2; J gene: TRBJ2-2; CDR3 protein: CASTGTSGQTGELFF
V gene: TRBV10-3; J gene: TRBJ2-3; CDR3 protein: CAISAWREDQITDTQYF
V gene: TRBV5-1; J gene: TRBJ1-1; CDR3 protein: CASHREGTEAFF
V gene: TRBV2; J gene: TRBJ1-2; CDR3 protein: CASQAGGLRKDYGYTF
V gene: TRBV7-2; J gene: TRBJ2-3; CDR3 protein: CASRWTSDSTDTQYF
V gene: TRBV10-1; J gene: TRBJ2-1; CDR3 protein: CASSETTGGSEQFF
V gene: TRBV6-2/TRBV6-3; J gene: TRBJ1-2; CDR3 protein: CASSGSTDYGYTF
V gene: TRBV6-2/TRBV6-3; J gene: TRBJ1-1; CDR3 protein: CASSYSGRTEAFF
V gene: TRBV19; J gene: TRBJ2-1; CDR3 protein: CASKLLGPLRNEQFF
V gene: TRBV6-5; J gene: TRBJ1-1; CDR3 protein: CASSNDRGRAEAFF
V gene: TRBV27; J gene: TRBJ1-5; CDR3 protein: CASSQGRDSQFNQPQHF
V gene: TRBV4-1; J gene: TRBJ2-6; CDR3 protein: CASSHQGANVLTF